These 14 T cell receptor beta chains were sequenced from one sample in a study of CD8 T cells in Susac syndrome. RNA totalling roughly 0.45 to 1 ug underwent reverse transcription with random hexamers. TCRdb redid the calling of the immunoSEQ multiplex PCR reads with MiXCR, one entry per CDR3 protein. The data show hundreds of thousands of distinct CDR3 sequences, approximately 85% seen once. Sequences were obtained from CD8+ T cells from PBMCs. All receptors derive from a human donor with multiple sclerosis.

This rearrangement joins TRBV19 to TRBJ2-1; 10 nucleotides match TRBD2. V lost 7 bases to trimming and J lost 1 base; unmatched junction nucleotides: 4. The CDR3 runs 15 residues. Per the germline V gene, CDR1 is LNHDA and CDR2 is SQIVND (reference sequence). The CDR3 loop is CASITSGDSYNEQFF. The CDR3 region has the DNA TGTGCCAGTATCACTAGCGGGGATTCCTACAATGAGCAGTTCTTC. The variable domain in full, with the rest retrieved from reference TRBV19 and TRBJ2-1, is DGGITQSPKYLFRKEGQNVTLSCEQNLNHDAMYWYRQDPGQGLRLIYYSQIVNDFQKGDIAEGYSVSREKKESFPLTVTSAQKNPTAFYLCASITSGDSYNEQFFGPGTRLTVL.

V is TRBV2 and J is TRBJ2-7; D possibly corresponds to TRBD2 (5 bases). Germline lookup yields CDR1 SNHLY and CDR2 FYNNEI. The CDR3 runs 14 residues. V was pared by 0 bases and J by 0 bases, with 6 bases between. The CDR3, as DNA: TGTGCCAGCAGTGAAGCAGGGAGCTCCTACGAGCAGTACTTC. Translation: CASSEAGSSYEQYF. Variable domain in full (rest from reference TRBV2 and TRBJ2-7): EPEVTQTPSHQVTQMGQEVILRCVPISNHLYFYWYRQILGQKVEFLVSFYNNEISEKSEIFDDQFSVERPDGSNFTLKIRSTKLEDSAMYFCASSEAGSSYEQYFGPGTRLTVT.

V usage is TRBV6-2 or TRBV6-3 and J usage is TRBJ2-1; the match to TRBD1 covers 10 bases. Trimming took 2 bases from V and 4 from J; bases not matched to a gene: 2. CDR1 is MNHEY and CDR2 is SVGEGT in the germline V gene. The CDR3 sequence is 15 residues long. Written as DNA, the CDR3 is TGTGCCAGCAGTTACGGGACAGGGGCTTACAATGAGCAGTTCTTC. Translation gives CASSYGTGAYNEQFF.

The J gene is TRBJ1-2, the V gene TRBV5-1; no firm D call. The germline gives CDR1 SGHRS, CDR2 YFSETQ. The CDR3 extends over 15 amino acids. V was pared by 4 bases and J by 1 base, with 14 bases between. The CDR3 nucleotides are TGCGCCAGCAGCCTAGATCCGACCGGTAACTATGGCTACACCTTC. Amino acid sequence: CASSLDPTGNYGYTF.

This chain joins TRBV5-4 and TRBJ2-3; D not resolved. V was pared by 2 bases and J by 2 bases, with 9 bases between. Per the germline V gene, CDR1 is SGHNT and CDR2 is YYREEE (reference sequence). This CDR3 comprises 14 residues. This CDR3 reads CASSFLGNTDTQYF. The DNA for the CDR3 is TGTGCCAGCAGCTTCTTAGGGAACACAGATACGCAGTATTTT. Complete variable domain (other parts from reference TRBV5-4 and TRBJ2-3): ETGVTQSPTHLIKTRGQQVTLRCSSQSGHNTVSWYQQALGQGPQFIFQYYREEENGRGNFPPRFSGLQFPNYSSELNVNALELDDSALYLCASSFLGNTDTQYFGPGTRLTVL.

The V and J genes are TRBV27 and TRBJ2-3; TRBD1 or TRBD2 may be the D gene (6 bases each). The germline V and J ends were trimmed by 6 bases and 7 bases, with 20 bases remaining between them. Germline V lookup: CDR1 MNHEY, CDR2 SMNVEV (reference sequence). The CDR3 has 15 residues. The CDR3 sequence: CASSPPGAPSYTQYF. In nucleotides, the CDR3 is TGTGCCAGCAGCCCACCGGGGGCCCCGTCGTATACGCAGTATTTT.

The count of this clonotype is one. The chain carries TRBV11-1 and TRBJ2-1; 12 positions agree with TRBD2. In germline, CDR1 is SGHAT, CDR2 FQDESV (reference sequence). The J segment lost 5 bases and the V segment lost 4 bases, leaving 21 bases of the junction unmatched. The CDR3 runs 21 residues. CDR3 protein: CASSSNPTGLGGLAGHNEQFF. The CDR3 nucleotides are TGTGCCAGCAGCTCCAACCCGACAGGGTTGGGAGGACTAGCGGGGCACAATGAGCAGTTCTTC.

The CDR3 loop is CASSLASGVNTEAFF. DNA for the CDR3: TGTGCCAGCAGTTTAGCTTCTGGGGTTAACACTGAAGCTTTCTTT. The V gene is TRBV27, the J gene TRBJ1-1, with unresolved D. Trimming stripped 2 bases from V and 2 bases from J, with 12 bases between. The germline V gene encodes CDR1 MNHEY and CDR2 SMNVEV (reference sequence). The CDR3 extends over 15 amino acids.

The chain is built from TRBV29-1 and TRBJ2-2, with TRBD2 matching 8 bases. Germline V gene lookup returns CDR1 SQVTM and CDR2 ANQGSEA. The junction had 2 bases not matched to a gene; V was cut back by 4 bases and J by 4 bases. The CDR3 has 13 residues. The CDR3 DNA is TGCAGCGTTGCTCGGGGGGGCACCGGGGAGCTGTTTTTT. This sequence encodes CSVARGGTGELFF.

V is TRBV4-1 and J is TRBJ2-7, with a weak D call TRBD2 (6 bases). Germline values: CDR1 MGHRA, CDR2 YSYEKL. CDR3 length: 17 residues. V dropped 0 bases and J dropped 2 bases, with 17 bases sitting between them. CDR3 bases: TGCGCCAGCAGCCAAGATACGATGGACTACCTAACCTACGAGCAGTACTTC. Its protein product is CASSQDTMDYLTYEQYF.

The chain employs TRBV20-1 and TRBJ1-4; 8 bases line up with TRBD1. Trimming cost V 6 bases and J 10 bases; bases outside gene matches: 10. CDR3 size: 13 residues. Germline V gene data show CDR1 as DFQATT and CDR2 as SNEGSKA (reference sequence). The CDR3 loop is CSALDRGLGKLFF. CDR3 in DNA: TGCAGTGCGCTTGACAGGGGTTTGGGAAAACTGTTTTTT.

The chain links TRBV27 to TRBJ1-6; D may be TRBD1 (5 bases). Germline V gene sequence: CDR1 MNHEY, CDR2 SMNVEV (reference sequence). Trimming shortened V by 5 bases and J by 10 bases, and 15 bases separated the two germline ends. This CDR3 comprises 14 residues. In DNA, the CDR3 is TGTGCCAGCAGTCTAGGGACCGAATGGTCACCCCTCCACTTT. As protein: CASSLGTEWSPLHF.

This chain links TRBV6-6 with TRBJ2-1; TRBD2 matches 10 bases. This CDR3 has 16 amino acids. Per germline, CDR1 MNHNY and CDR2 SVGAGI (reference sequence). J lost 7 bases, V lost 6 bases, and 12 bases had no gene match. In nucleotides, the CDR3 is TGTGCCAGCAGCATATCCCCAGGACTAGCGGATAATGAGCAGTTCTTC. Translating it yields CASSISPGLADNEQFF.

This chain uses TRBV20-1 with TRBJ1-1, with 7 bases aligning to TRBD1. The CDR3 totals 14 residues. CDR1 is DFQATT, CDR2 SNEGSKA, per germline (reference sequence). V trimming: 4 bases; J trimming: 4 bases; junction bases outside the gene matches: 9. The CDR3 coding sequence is TGCAGTGCTATCGACAGGGTCGGGGTCACTGAAGCTTTCTTT. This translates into CSAIDRVGVTEAFF.